This T cell receptor beta chain was captured by sequencing in a study of vaccination effects on CD4 cells after COVID-19. Study information: Post-vaccine samples followed the second dose by a median of 72 days. Whole-study findings and limits: After vaccination of healthy people, only 1 of 255 vaccine-induced clones cross-reacted with common cold coronaviruses.

A remark on this clone: Its cognate antigen is unknown. The identical CDR3 is also encoded by other nucleotide sequences in the sample.

This CDR3 is 15 amino acids long. With V trimmed by 2 bases and J by 2 bases, 0 bases remained unmatched. The germline V gene encodes CDR1 MDHEN and CDR2 SYDVKM. CD4+ T cells specific for antigen were expanded with viral peptide pools by the ViraFEST assay before sequencing. Having been cultured for under twelve days, the cells underwent CD4+ T cell isolation. All study participants received two doses of BNT162b2 or mRNA-1273 vaccine. Roughly 1.9 million PBMC were placed in each well, which was supplemented with roughly 10 IU/ml IL-2 and roughly 9 ug/ml peptides. Profiling relied on immunoSEQ multiplex PCR, and the TCRdb table lists in-frame clones only, not all of them. Counted here are about 61,000 clones, 73% occurring once; the ten biggest clones make up 1.2%.

The chain is built from TRBV28 and TRBJ2-5; 12 bases fit TRBD2. This specimen was CD4+ T cells from PBMCs cultured with HCoV-229E spike peptides, taken after COVID-19 vaccination. The source is a human donor who received a COVID-19 vaccine. The CDR3: CASSLTSGGQETQYF. The CDR3 nucleotides are TGTGCCAGCAGTTTAACTAGCGGGGGGCAAGAGACCCAGTACTTC.